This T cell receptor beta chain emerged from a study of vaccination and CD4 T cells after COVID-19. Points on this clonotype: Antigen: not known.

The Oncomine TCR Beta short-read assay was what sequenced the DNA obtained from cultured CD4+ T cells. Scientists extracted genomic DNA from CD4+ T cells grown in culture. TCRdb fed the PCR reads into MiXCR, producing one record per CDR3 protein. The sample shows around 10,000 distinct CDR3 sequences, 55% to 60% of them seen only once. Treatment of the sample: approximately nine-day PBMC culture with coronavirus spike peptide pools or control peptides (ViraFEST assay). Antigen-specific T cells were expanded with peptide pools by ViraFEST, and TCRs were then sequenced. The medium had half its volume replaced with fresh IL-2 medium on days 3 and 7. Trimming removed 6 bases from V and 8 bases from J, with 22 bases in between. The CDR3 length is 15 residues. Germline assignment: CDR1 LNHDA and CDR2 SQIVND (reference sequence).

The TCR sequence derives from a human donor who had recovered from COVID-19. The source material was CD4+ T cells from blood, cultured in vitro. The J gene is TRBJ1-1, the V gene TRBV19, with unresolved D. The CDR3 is CASSIAGIWKTEAFF. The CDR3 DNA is TGTGCCAGTAGCATTGCGGGGATCTGGAAAACGGAAGCTTTCTTT. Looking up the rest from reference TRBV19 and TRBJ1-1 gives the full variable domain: DGGITQSPKYLFRKEGQNVTLSCEQNLNHDAMYWYRQDPGQGLRLIYYSQIVNDFQKGDIAEGYSVSREKKESFPLTVTSAQKNPTAFYLCASSIAGIWKTEAFFGQGTRLTVV.